Shown below are 32 T cell receptor beta chains from a single sample sequenced in a study of identical twins' blood T cells. TCRdb recomputed calls from the 5' RACE reads with MiXCR, one row per CDR3 protein. The profile shows 300,000 to 400,000 distinct CDR3 sequences, over 25% of them singletons. Source material: PBMCs. These receptors were taken from a woman aged 18-49 years in good health.

This clonotype was counted between two and nine times. V and J are TRBV6-1 and TRBJ1-4; D gene unclear. The germline gives CDR1 MNHNS, CDR2 SASEGT. The V gene lost 8 bases and the J gene lost 0 bases, with 7 bases spanning the gap. This CDR3 has 13 residues. The CDR3: CASGAATNEKLFF. The CDR3 DNA follows: TGTGCCAGCGGAGCCGCAACTAATGAAAAACTGTTTTTT.

The chain recombines TRBV12-3 or TRBV12-4 with TRBJ2-2; either TRBD1 or TRBD2 may fit D (7 bases each). Trimming took 3 bases from V and 6 from J, leaving 20 bases between them. This CDR3 is 17 amino acids long. The CDR3 sequence: CASSLASVSGGAGELFF. The CDR3 DNA sequence: TGTGCCAGCAGTTTGGCTTCGGTATCAGGGGGGGCCGGGGAGCTGTTTTTT.

CDR3 sequence: CSASGGDNEQFF. The CDR3 DNA reads TGCAGTGCTAGCGGGGGGGACAATGAGCAGTTCTTC. This chain uses TRBV20-1 with TRBJ2-1; 8 nucleotides line up with TRBD2. The CDR3 loop spans 12 amino acids. Germline V CDR1 and CDR2: DFQATT, SNEGSKA (reference sequence). V trimming: 3 bases; J trimming: 5 bases; junction bases outside the gene matches: 0.

The rearrangement links TRBV12-3 or TRBV12-4 to TRBJ1-2; 7 bases map to TRBD1. The CDR3 has 14 amino acids. Trimming removed 0 bases from V and 8 bases from J; junction bases left unmatched: 6. CDR3 protein: CASSLAPGGDGYTF. In DNA form, the CDR3 reads TGTGCCAGCAGTTTAGCGCCAGGGGGAGACGGCTACACCTTC.

The rearrangement uses TRBV18 and TRBJ1-4; D not certain. Germline assignment: CDR1 KGHSH and CDR2 LQKENI. The CDR3 is 16 residues long. V lost 0 bases and J lost 5, with 13 bases in between. The CDR3 nucleotides read TGTGCCAGCTCACCACCGAACCCGGCGGGGAATGAAAAACTGTTTTTT. This sequence encodes CASSPPNPAGNEKLFF.

This clonotype appeared a single time. J is TRBJ2-1 and V is TRBV20-1; D is undetermined. Germline V gives CDR1 DFQATT, CDR2 SNEGSKA (reference sequence). This CDR3 is built from 12 residues. Trimming stripped 4 bases from V and 6 bases from J, with 10 bases between. The CDR3 sequence: CSATVVTNEQFF. The CDR3 nucleotides read TGCAGTGCTACCGTTGTGACCAATGAGCAGTTCTTC.

At least ten counts were recorded for this clonotype. The CDR3 sequence: CASSLDKGRNQPQHF. CDR3 in DNA: TGTGCCAGCAGCTTAGATAAGGGGAGGAATCAGCCCCAGCATTTT. The chain has TRBV11-2 and TRBJ1-5; D is perhaps TRBD1 (5 bases). The CDR3 totals 15 residues. The V gene's germline CDR1 is SGHAT and CDR2 FQNNGV. Trimming cost V 0 bases and J 4 bases, with 10 bases left between them.

This clonotype showed up many times. The chain links TRBV9 to TRBJ1-2; D is undetermined. The germline V and J ends were trimmed by 4 bases and 3 bases, with 13 bases remaining between them. The germline V gene has CDR1 SGDLS and CDR2 YYNGEE. This CDR3 is built from 14 residues. CDR3 protein: CASSSTLKDYGYTF. DNA for the CDR3: TGTGCCAGCAGCTCAACCCTGAAGGACTATGGCTACACCTTC.

Regarding this clonotype: At one of its ends the junction is not consistent with the germline gene, which may arise from a read error. This rearrangement joins TRBV25-1 to TRBJ2-5; D gene unclear. Germline V CDR1 and CDR2: MGHDK, SYGVNS. There are 14 residues in the CDR3. The CDR3 region has the DNA TGTGCCAGCAGTGAACTTAGGGATCAAGCGACCCAGTACTTC. It translates to CASSELRDQATQYF.

This rearrangement joins TRBV4-3 to TRBJ1-5; no reliable D call. CDR1 and CDR2 from the germline V gene are LGHNA and YSLEER. The CDR3 is made up of 13 amino acids. V was trimmed by 1 base and J by 4 bases, leaving 5 bases between them. This CDR3 reads CASSQVANQPQHF. The CDR3, as DNA: TGCGCCAGCAGCCAAGTTGCGAATCAGCCCCAGCATTTT.

With regard to this clonotype: Since no conserved phenylalanine or tryptophan closes the CDR3, a read error is the likely cause. The DNA is omitted, as the CDR3 cannot be located on it reliably, and the CDR3 follows TCRdb's listing. V usage is TRBV3-1 and J usage is TRBJ1-1; the listed D gene, TRBD1, was not tested against the DNA. The germline V gene has CDR1 LGHDT and CDR2 YNNKEL (reference sequence). With termini counted, the CDR3 has 16 amino acids. CDR3 protein: CASSPGQVEVNTEAFL.

V usage is TRBV20-1 and J usage is TRBJ2-1; D uncertain. The CDR3 spans 12 residues. Trimming left V 5 bases short and J 7 bases short, with 12 bases between. Germline CDR1 DFQATT, CDR2 SNEGSKA (reference sequence). CDR3 amino acids: CSALRIRNEQFF. The CDR3 region has the DNA TGCAGTGCTCTGAGGATTAGAAATGAGCAGTTCTTC.

This chain connects TRBV12-5 to TRBJ2-7; 7 bases match TRBD1. In germline, CDR1 is LGHNT, CDR2 FRNRAP. Trimming took 8 bases from V and 2 from J; bases not matched to a gene: 3. The CDR3 is made up of 12 amino acids. CDR3 sequence reads: CASRGPTYEQYF. CDR3 DNA: TGTGCTAGTAGGGGGCCCACCTACGAGCAGTACTTC.

This clonotype was observed a handful of times. The rearrangement uses TRBV4-3 and TRBJ2-1; TRBD1 is a possible D gene (5 bases). Germline loops: CDR1 LGHNA, CDR2 YSLEER. V dropped 0 bases and J dropped 5 bases, with 20 bases sitting between them. The CDR3 covers 18 residues. CDR3 nucleotides: TGCGCCAGCAGCCAAGATCTAGGGGCTAGGACCCACCACAATGAGCAGTTCTTC. Amino acid sequence: CASSQDLGARTHHNEQFF.

The rearrangement links TRBV20-1 to TRBJ1-2, with TRBD1 identical over 8 bases. The germline CDR1 and CDR2 sequences are DFQATT and SNEGSKA (reference sequence). Losses at the gene ends were 5 bases for V and 4 bases for J; bases not matched to a gene: 6. The length of the CDR3 is 13 residues. CDR3 nucleotides: TGCAGTGCTGCAGGGGGCGTACGCTATGGCTACACCTTC. It codes for CSAAGGVRYGYTF.

The V call is TRBV18, the J call TRBJ1-1, with a possible D match to TRBD1 (5 bases). V dropped 3 bases and J dropped 3 bases, with 11 bases sitting between them. Per germline, CDR1 KGHSH and CDR2 LQKENI. There are 14 residues in the CDR3. CDR3 sequence: CASSPIGVHTEAFF. The CDR3 DNA is TGTGCCAGCTCACCGATAGGGGTGCACACTGAAGCTTTCTTT.

This chain connects TRBV5-1 to TRBJ1-1; possible D gene TRBD1, 6 bases. Per germline, CDR1 SGHRS and CDR2 YFSETQ. The CDR3 contains 14 residues. The germline V and J ends were trimmed by 4 bases and 0 bases, with 10 bases remaining between them. For the CDR3, the DNA is TGCGCCAGCAGCCCAGGGGCCATGAACACTGAAGCTTTCTTT. It is translated as CASSPGAMNTEAFF.

The chain carries TRBV29-1 and TRBJ1-2, with 8 bases identical to TRBD1. The J segment lost 2 bases and the V segment lost 4 bases, leaving 15 bases of the junction unmatched. Germline V gene lookup returns CDR1 SQVTM and CDR2 ANQGSEA. This CDR3 comprises 17 residues. The CDR3 region is CSVVRPTGQGGNYGYTF. Written as DNA, the CDR3 is TGCAGCGTTGTCCGCCCTACCGGACAGGGCGGCAACTATGGCTACACCTTC.

This clonotype has only a few counts. The V and J genes are TRBV29-1 and TRBJ2-7; TRBD1 might be the D (6 bases). CDR1 is SQVTM and CDR2 is ANQGSEA in the germline V gene. CDR3 size: 11 residues. V was pared by 6 bases and J by 4 bases, with 10 bases between. Here the CDR3 reads CSVEQGYEQYF. DNA for the CDR3: TGCAGCGTGGAACAGGGATACGAGCAGTACTTC.

This clonotype turned up a few times. The DNA of the CDR3 is TGCGCCAGCAGCTTACAAGGGGGCGCGGTGAACACTGAAGCTTTCTTT. It is translated as CASSLQGGAVNTEAFF. The chain carries TRBV5-1 and TRBJ1-1, with 7 nucleotides matching TRBD1. The CDR3 extends over 16 amino acids. Germline V gene sequence: CDR1 SGHRS, CDR2 YFSETQ. Trimming removed 2 bases from V and 0 bases from J; junction bases left unmatched: 7.

This clonotype has more than one count but fewer than ten. The V call is TRBV19, the J call TRBJ2-2; D remains ambiguous. This CDR3 is 14 amino acids long. Trimming removed 7 bases from V and 3 bases from J, with 12 bases in between. In germline, CDR1 is LNHDA, CDR2 SQIVND (reference sequence). The CDR3 spells CASTILPDTGELFF. The CDR3 DNA sequence: TGTGCCAGTACCATCCTACCGGACACCGGGGAGCTGTTTTTT.

Points on this clonotype: Its ends do not fully match the called genes, so a read error is possible. The rearrangement links TRBV20-1 to TRBJ1-2; maybe TRBD1 (5 bases). CDR3 size: 10 residues. The germline V gene has CDR1 DFQATT and CDR2 SNEGSKA (reference sequence). The CDR3 is CSAGTDGYIF. For the CDR3, the DNA is TGCAGTGCTGGGACTGATGGCTACATCTTC.

This clonotype was detected a few times. The chain employs TRBV18 and TRBJ1-2; D unresolved. The CDR3 extends over 13 amino acids. Per germline, CDR1 KGHSH and CDR2 LQKENI. Deletions cut 4 bases from V and 4 bases from J, with 10 bases between. CDR3 DNA sequence: TGTGCCAGCTCACTAAACGGGGTCTATGGCTACACCTTC. Translation gives CASSLNGVYGYTF.

The rearrangement links TRBV11-2 to TRBJ1-1, with D possibly matching TRBD1 (5 bases). Germline V gives CDR1 SGHAT, CDR2 FQNNGV. This CDR3 has 13 residues. Trimming removed 5 bases at V and 10 bases at J, with 17 bases between. CDR3 nucleotide sequence: TGTGCCAGCAGCAATTCGGGGGGATCCTCAGCTTTCTTT. Amino acids: CASSNSGGSSAFF.

Worth noting for this clonotype: This could be a read error, since a much larger clone is one nucleotide away. The chain is built from TRBV28 and TRBJ1-1; weak D call: TRBD1 (5 bases). The CDR3 is made up of 14 amino acids. The V end was cut by 6 bases, the J end by 3 bases, with 14 bases between. Germline CDR1 and CDR2: MDHEN and SYDVKM. The CDR3 region is CASRAGTVDTEAFF. The CDR3 DNA follows: TGTGCCAGCAGAGCCGGGACCGTGGACACTGAAGCTTTCTTT.

Comments on this clonotype: A much larger clonotype is one base distant, so this may be a read error. The rearrangement uses TRBV4-1 and TRBJ1-2; TRBD1 agrees at 7 bases. This CDR3 is 15 amino acids long. The germline V gene has CDR1 MGHRA and CDR2 YSYEKL. V shed 1 base, J shed 8 bases, and the junction held 10 bases outside the gene matches. The CDR3 DNA is TGCGCCAGCAGCCAAGGCAGACAGGGAGGTTTGGGCTACACCTTC. Translation: CASSQGRQGGLGYTF.

To note about this clonotype: No conserved phenylalanine or tryptophan ends this CDR3, so it is likely a read error. This chain connects TRBV12-3 or TRBV12-4 to TRBJ1-2; TRBD1 might be the D (5 bases). This CDR3 contains 14 residues. Trimming removed 8 bases at V and 4 bases at J, with 17 bases between. As DNA, the CDR3 is TGTGCCAGCGGCCCGCAGGGCAGTATCTATGGCTACACCTCC. Its translation: CASGPQGSIYGYTS.

This clonotype was found once. The chain has TRBV10-3 and TRBJ1-3; no clear D gene. Germline lookup yields CDR1 ENHRY and CDR2 SYGVKD. The CDR3 is made up of 13 amino acids. Between the trimmed V and J ends, which lost 0 bases and 6 bases, there was a span of 6 bases. The CDR3 DNA reads TGTGCCATCAGTGAGTCGTACGTAAACACCATATATTTT. Translation gives CAISESYVNTIYF.

This clonotype appeared a few times. The chain is built from TRBV5-6 and TRBJ1-1, with 7 bases aligning to TRBD1. Germline CDR1 reads SGHDT; CDR2 reads YYEEEE. The CDR3 has 16 residues. V was clipped by 4 bases and J by 4 bases; unmatched bases: 13. CDR3: CASSPEGRGQFTEAFF. The CDR3 DNA sequence: TGTGCCAGCAGCCCGGAAGGTCGGGGACAGTTCACTGAAGCTTTCTTT.

A few counts support this clonotype. This sequence joins TRBV5-1 and TRBJ2-2; the D gene is possibly TRBD1 (6 bases). CDR1 and CDR2 from the germline V gene are SGHRS and YFSETQ. Trimming shortened V by 3 bases and J by 4 bases, and 13 bases separated the two germline ends. The CDR3 covers 15 residues. DNA for the CDR3: TGCGCCAGCAGCTCAGACAGGCAGAGCACCGGGGAGCTGTTTTTT. Translated, it gives CASSSDRQSTGELFF. The variable domain in full, with the rest retrieved from reference TRBV5-1 and TRBJ2-2, is KAGVTQTPRYLIKTRGQQVTLSCSPISGHRSVSWYQQTPGQGLQFLFEYFSETQRNKGNFPGRFSGRQFSNSRSEMNVSTLELGDSALYLCASSSDRQSTGELFFGEGSRLTVL.

This clonotype was counted ten times or more. The chain is built from TRBV29-1 and TRBJ1-1; D uncertain. The CDR3 consists of 15 residues. The V end was cut by 4 bases, the J end by 1 base, with 16 bases between. Germline V CDR1 and CDR2: SQVTM, ANQGSEA. The CDR3 loop is CSVAGGSWRNTEAFF. Here the CDR3 DNA reads TGCAGCGTTGCAGGTGGTTCGTGGCGGAACACTGAAGCTTTCTTT.

The chain couples TRBV27 to TRBJ1-5, with a weak D call TRBD1 (5 bases). CDR3 length equals 15 residues. V lost 6 bases and J 7 bases, leaving 19 bases between the germline ends. From germline, CDR1 is MNHEY and CDR2 SMNVEV (reference sequence). The CDR3, as DNA: TGTGCCAGCAGACCCCTCCAGGGCACGGGGCAGCCCCAGCATTTT. Residues: CASRPLQGTGQPQHF.